The next 30 T cell receptor beta chains were all read from a single sample in a study. A single record per CDR3 protein comes from TCRdb applying MiXCR to the 5' RACE reads. The table records about 60,000 distinct CDR3 sequences, around 30% of them present only once. The sample comprised tumor-infiltrating naive CD4+ T cells sorted from the breast tumor. Subset described: naive CD4+ T cells, CD4+CD45RA+CD25-. Every receptor here comes from a female donor with breast cancer.

The table lists this clonotype with a few counts. The chain has TRBV20-1 and TRBJ2-1; D ambiguous. The V end lost 6 bases, the J end lost 7 bases, and 16 bases lay between the germline ends. This CDR3 has 13 residues. Germline CDR1 is DFQATT and CDR2 is SNEGSKA (reference sequence). DNA of the CDR3: TGCAGTGCGCAGACGATTTTTGGGAATGAGCAGTTCTTC. This sequence encodes CSAQTIFGNEQFF.

For this clonotype: Since a much larger clone is just one base distant, this may be a read error. This CDR3 reads CAGSQGGQGTHEQYF. DNA for the CDR3: TGTGCCGGCAGCCAGGGGGGACAGGGAACCCACGAGCAGTACTTC. The rearrangement joins TRBV4-2 to TRBJ2-7, with 9 bases matching TRBD1. The CDR3 spans 15 residues. Germline V gives CDR1 LGHNA, CDR2 YNFKEQ.

This clonotype has a count of ten or more. The chain has TRBV5-1 and TRBJ2-7, with D hard to call. Trimming cost V 4 bases and J 1 base, with 9 bases left between them. The CDR3 loop spans 13 amino acids. Germline V gives CDR1 SGHRS, CDR2 YFSETQ. This chain's CDR3 is CASSIPESYEQYF. The CDR3, as DNA: TGCGCCAGCAGCATACCCGAGTCCTACGAGCAGTACTTC.

This clonotype occurred many times. The chain combines TRBV2 with TRBJ1-5; 12 bases fit TRBD1. Germline CDR1 and CDR2: SNHLY and FYNNEI. This CDR3 contains 13 residues. The trim removed 6 bases at V and 7 bases at J, leaving 1 base unmatched. The CDR3 DNA reads TGTGCCAGCAGGGGGACAGGGGGCCAGCCCCAGCATTTT. It codes for CASRGTGGQPQHF.

The gene calls are TRBV11-3 and TRBJ2-2; 11 nucleotides agree with TRBD1. The CDR3 runs 15 residues. Germline values: CDR1 SGHNT, CDR2 YENEEA. The V segment lost 6 bases and the J segment 3 bases; nucleotides outside the gene matches: 3. CDR3 DNA sequence: TGTGCCAGCAGTCAGGGACAGGGGGACACCGGGGAGCTGTTTTTT. Translating it yields CASSQGQGDTGELFF.

This clonotype is a singleton in its sample. The junction departs from the called germline gene at one end, perhaps through a read error. The chain combines TRBV6-1 with TRBJ1-2; D is ambiguous. The germline V gene has CDR1 MNHNS and CDR2 SASEGT. The CDR3 consists of 13 residues. The CDR3 DNA sequence: TGTGTCAGCAGTGATCTGGCAGACTATGGCTACACCTTC. It yields the protein CVSSDLADYGYTF.

This clonotype appeared a few times. This sequence joins TRBV2 and TRBJ1-5, with TRBD1 as a possible D gene (5 bases). This CDR3 has 15 residues. Germline CDR1 and CDR2: SNHLY and FYNNEI. V was trimmed by 6 bases and J by 2 bases, leaving 14 bases between them. The CDR3 reads CASSWGGLGNQPQHF. CDR3 DNA: TGTGCCAGCAGCTGGGGGGGACTCGGCAATCAGCCCCAGCATTTT.

This clonotype has a single count. The DNA of the CDR3 is TGCGCCAGCAGCTTGGACGGCAGGAGCCAAGAGACCCAGTACTTC. Its translation is CASSLDGRSQETQYF. The rearrangement links TRBV5-1 to TRBJ2-5; D not certain. CDR1 and CDR2 from the germline V gene are SGHRS and YFSETQ. This CDR3 comprises 15 residues. V dropped 0 bases and J dropped 1 base, with 10 bases sitting between them. The whole variable domain, filled in from reference TRBV5-1 and TRBJ2-5, reads KAGVTQTPRYLIKTRGQQVTLSCSPISGHRSVSWYQQTPGQGLQFLFEYFSETQRNKGNFPGRFSGRQFSNSRSEMNVSTLELGDSALYLCASSLDGRSQETQYFGPGTRLLVL.

The chain uses TRBV5-1 and TRBJ2-7; no reliable D call. This CDR3 contains 13 residues. V was trimmed by 4 bases and J by 0 bases, leaving 8 bases between them. The germline gives CDR1 SGHRS, CDR2 YFSETQ. CDR3 in DNA: TGCGCCAGCAGCCTCTCAAGCTCCTACGAGCAGTACTTC. Amino acids: CASSLSSSYEQYF.

For this clonotype: A single base separates this from a much larger clone, so it may be a read error. The chain links TRBV20-1 to TRBJ1-1; D unclear. The CDR3 covers 12 residues. The germline CDR1 and CDR2 sequences are DFQATT and SNEGSKA (reference sequence). V was cut by 5 bases and J by 1 base, with 8 bases left in between. CDR3 in amino acids: CSALSRNTEAFF. The CDR3 DNA is TGCAGTGCTTTGAGCAGGAACACTGAAGCTTTCTTT.

The sample holds a few counts of this clonotype. This chain connects TRBV5-6 to TRBJ1-1, with D possibly TRBD1 on 5 matching bases. Trimming removed 0 bases at V and 5 bases at J, with 17 bases between. The germline gives CDR1 SGHDT, CDR2 YYEEEE. The CDR3 has 16 residues. CDR3 in amino acids: CASSLDRGGTLTEAFF. CDR3 nucleotide sequence: TGTGCCAGCAGCTTGGATCGGGGCGGGACGTTAACTGAAGCTTTCTTT. Filled out from reference TRBV5-6 and TRBJ1-1, the complete variable domain reads DAGVTQSPTHLIKTRGQQVTLRCSPKSGHDTVSWYQQALGQGPQFIFQYYEEEERQRGNFPDRFSGHQFPNYSSELNVNALLLGDSALYLCASSLDRGGTLTEAFFGQGTRLTVV.

Ten or more counts support this clonotype. This chain links TRBV7-3 with TRBJ2-3, with a possible D match to TRBD2 (5 bases). The V gene's germline CDR1 is SGHTA and CDR2 FQGTGA. Trimming shortened V by 3 bases and J by 3 bases, and 7 bases separated the two germline ends. CDR3 length: 13 residues. CDR3 nucleotides: TGTGCCAGCAGCTTGGGCGGGACAGATACGCAGTATTTT. Encoded protein: CASSLGGTDTQYF. Drawing the rest from reference TRBV7-3 and TRBJ2-3, the complete variable domain is GAGVSQTPSNKVTEKGKYVELRCDPISGHTALYWYRQSLGQGPEFLIYFQGTGAADDSGLPNDRFFAVRPEGSVSTLKIQRTERGDSAVYLCASSLGGTDTQYFGPGTRLTVL.

About this clonotype: A clone one base away is much larger, so this may be a read error. This chain joins TRBV20-1 and TRBJ2-5; D not resolved. The germline V gene encodes CDR1 DFQATT and CDR2 SNEGSKA (reference sequence). The CDR3 spans 11 residues. The CDR3 coding sequence is TGCAGTGCCCATCCTGAAGAGACCCGGTACTTC. Its translation: CSAHPEETRYF.

This rearrangement joins TRBV12-3 or TRBV12-4 to TRBJ2-6; D is perhaps TRBD1 (6 bases). V lost 5 bases and J 2 bases, leaving 10 bases between the germline ends. The CDR3 runs 15 residues. Here the CDR3 reads CASSRRTAGANVLTF. The CDR3 DNA follows: TGTGCCAGCAGTCGCAGGACAGCTGGGGCCAACGTCCTGACTTTC.

In this sample, this clonotype turned up many times. The gene calls are TRBV20-1 and TRBJ2-5, with unresolved D. This CDR3 has 13 residues. The V gene lost 0 bases and the J gene lost 6 bases, with 11 bases spanning the gap. Germline V gives CDR1 DFQATT, CDR2 SNEGSKA (reference sequence). CDR3 nucleotides: TGCAGTGCTAGAGATCTAACTCGCCAGACCCAGTACTTC. It specifies CSARDLTRQTQYF.

A word on this clonotype: A read error is likely, as this CDR3 ends without the conserved phenylalanine or tryptophan. The limits of the CDR3 on the DNA are not certain, so only TCRdb's listed CDR3 is given. The chain joins TRBV7-2 to TRBJ2-1. The CDR3 has 14 amino acids, counting both end residues. Germline V gene sequence: CDR1 SGHTA, CDR2 FQGNSA. This CDR3 is CASARGWLYNEQSS.

In this sample, this clonotype turned up once. The chain is built from TRBV30 and TRBJ1-3; tentatively, D is TRBD1 (5 bases). The germline V gene has CDR1 GTSNPN and CDR2 SVGIG (reference sequence). The CDR3 contains 13 residues. V lost 3 bases, J lost 7 bases, and 13 bases lay in between. DNA for the CDR3: TGTGCCTGGAGACCGCAGGGACGGAACACCATATATTTT. The encoded protein is CAWRPQGRNTIYF.

This clonotype was seen more than once but under ten times. V gene TRBV24-1 combines with J gene TRBJ2-3; 10 positions agree with TRBD1. CDR3 size: 16 residues. V lost 2 bases to trimming and J lost 1 base; unmatched junction nucleotides: 2. Germline V CDR1 and CDR2: KGHDR, SFDVKD. The CDR3 sequence is CATSDSGQGGTDTQYF. The DNA of the CDR3 is TGTGCCACCAGTGATTCCGGACAGGGGGGCACAGATACGCAGTATTTT.

The rearrangement joins TRBV10-3 to TRBJ1-6; D unresolved. Per germline, CDR1 ENHRY and CDR2 SYGVKD. The CDR3 consists of 18 residues. The V end was cut by 4 bases, the J end by 0 bases, with 16 bases between. The CDR3 DNA reads as TGTGCCATCAGTGTTAAAGGTCGGGATAGCTCCTATAATTCACCCCTCCACTTT. Protein: CAISVKGRDSSYNSPLHF.

The chain uses TRBV7-2 and TRBJ1-1; D is uncertain. The length of the CDR3 is 14 residues. V was shortened by 4 bases and J by 0 bases, with 9 bases between the two germline ends. Germline V gene sequence: CDR1 SGHTA, CDR2 FQGNSA. Here the CDR3 reads CASSYSEVNTEAFF. CDR3 sequence (DNA): TGTGCCAGCAGCTACTCGGAGGTGAACACTGAAGCTTTCTTT.

This clonotype was counted only a few times. The junction does not match germline at one end; this may be a read error. This chain links TRBV7-9 with TRBJ2-1; 10 nucleotides align to TRBD2. The CDR3 contains 14 residues. Per the germline V gene, CDR1 is SEHNR and CDR2 is FQNEAQ (reference sequence). CDR3 in amino acids: CAGRTSGINNEQFF. The CDR3 nucleotides are TGTGCCGGCAGAACTAGCGGGATAAACAATGAGCAGTTCTTC.

This clonotype was detected ten times or more. The V and J genes are TRBV6-2 or TRBV6-3 and TRBJ1-1; D is unresolved. Trimming left V 7 bases short and J 1 base short, with 16 bases between. Germline loops: CDR1 MNHEY, CDR2 SVGEGT. CDR3 length: 15 amino acids. This chain's CDR3 is CASIAPRAANTEAFF. The CDR3 DNA sequence: TGTGCCAGCATTGCCCCAAGGGCAGCGAACACTGAAGCTTTCTTT.

The rearrangement links TRBV12-3 or TRBV12-4 to TRBJ2-7, with D possibly matching TRBD1 (6 bases). The CDR3 covers 14 residues. Trimming stripped 5 bases from V and 2 bases from J, with 13 bases between. The chain's CDR3 is CASSPQGNTYEQYF. For the CDR3, the DNA is TGTGCCAGCAGTCCCCAGGGGAATACCTACGAGCAGTACTTC.

This rearrangement joins TRBV4-2 to TRBJ2-5, with D tentatively TRBD2 (6 bases). The V gene lost 0 bases and the J gene lost 9 bases, with 26 bases spanning the gap. From germline, CDR1 is LGHNA and CDR2 YNFKEQ. The CDR3 is made up of 18 amino acids. This chain's CDR3 is CASSQEVSRPDDGEAQYF. DNA of the CDR3: TGTGCCAGCAGCCAAGAAGTCTCCAGGCCCGACGATGGGGAGGCCCAGTACTTC.

This clonotype was picked up one time. The chain links TRBV5-1 to TRBJ2-1; no definite D call. V shed 0 bases and J shed 5 bases, with 6 bases lying between them. The germline gives CDR1 SGHRS, CDR2 YFSETQ. This CDR3 contains 13 residues. The CDR3 coding sequence is TGCGCCAGCAGCTTGGGGTTGAACAATGAGCAGTTCTTC. Its translation is CASSLGLNNEQFF.

A word on this clonotype: This clone may be a read error of a much larger clone one base away. This chain joins TRBV5-1 and TRBJ2-5, with 8 bases matching TRBD2. Per germline, CDR1 SGHRS and CDR2 YFSETQ. The CDR3 covers 14 residues. This CDR3 reads CASSLVAGRETPYF. The CDR3 DNA reads as TGCGCCAGCAGCTTAGTAGCGGGGCGAGAGACCCCGTACTTC.

The chain uses TRBV12-3 or TRBV12-4 and TRBJ1-3; D is unclear. Deletions cut 6 bases from V and 4 bases from J, with 13 bases between. CDR3 size: 14 residues. The CDR3 coding sequence is TGTGCCAGCAGGACGGTGGCCCAGGGAAACACCATATATTTT. The encoded protein is CASRTVAQGNTIYF.

This clonotype was found a few times. This chain connects TRBV4-3 to TRBJ2-7, with D possibly matching TRBD2 (5 bases). V was cut by 1 base and J by 7 bases, with 14 bases left in between. The CDR3 runs 14 residues. Germline V gene data show CDR1 as LGHNA and CDR2 as YSLEER. The CDR3 DNA is TGCGCCAGCAGCCAAGGGACTTCCCGATGGGAGCAGTACTTC. Amino acid sequence: CASSQGTSRWEQYF.

This clonotype was detected only a few times. The chain combines TRBV3-1 with TRBJ2-7; 8 bases align to TRBD1. J gave up 4 bases and V 10 bases, and 12 bases lay outside the gene matches. The CDR3 consists of 14 residues. Germline values: CDR1 LGHDT, CDR2 YNNKEL (reference sequence). The CDR3 DNA reads as TGTGCCACCCATTCCCGGGACAGGTTTTACGAGCAGTACTTC. It codes for CATHSRDRFYEQYF.

This clonotype has at least ten counts. The rearrangement joins TRBV29-1 to TRBJ2-7; a possible D gene is TRBD1 (6 bases). This CDR3 is built from 14 residues. CDR1 is SQVTM and CDR2 is ANQGSEA in the germline V gene. The V end lost 5 bases, the J end lost 2 bases, and 16 bases lay between the germline ends. CDR3 amino acids: CSVLDSPVTYEQYF. In DNA form, the CDR3 reads TGCAGCGTTCTGGACAGTCCCGTGACCTACGAGCAGTACTTC.